Sequencing of this T cell receptor beta chain was carried out in a study of CD8 T cells in ankylosing spondylitis. Study results and limitations: Roughly eight highly homologous variants made up a TCR beta motif that seemed to typify ankylosing spondylitis blood. A CD8+ phenotype characterized the disease-linked clones, which were relatively rare in peripheral blood. Earlier work had already found some motif variants in reactive arthritis synovial fluid and blood.

MiXCR, run by TCRdb on the 5' RACE reads, gives a single entry per CDR3 protein. This table holds roughly 220,000 distinct CDR3 sequences, approximately 16% found once. This clonotype was counted only a few times. Its antigen is not identified. The V end was cut by 5 bases, the J end by 2 bases, with 14 bases between. The CDR3 is 15 amino acids. Specimen: blood, either unsorted or a sorted T cell fraction (not recorded which). The chain carries TRBV12-3 or TRBV12-4 and TRBJ2-3; possibly TRBD2 for D (5 bases). This TCR was recovered from a male donor with ankylosing spondylitis. CDR3 loop: CASSRIAKTTDTQYF. Written as DNA, the CDR3 is TGTGCCAGCAGTCGAATAGCGAAAACCACAGATACGCAGTATTTT.